The T cell receptor beta chain described here comes from a study of shared clonotypes between healthy human individuals. V shed 5 bases and J shed 0 bases, with 10 bases lying between them. CDR3 length: 14 amino acids. Looked up from germline, CDR1 is SGHTA and CDR2 is FQGNSA. The data were produced by immunoSEQ multiplex PCR, yet TCRdb's version contains in-frame clones alone and is incomplete. The repertoire includes 550,000 to 700,000 clones, about three quarters of them detected once, and 1.5% to 2% sits in the top ten. The healthy adult donors were HIV-negative and reported no recent acute infections or vaccinations. Study-wide results and limits: Clonotype sharing among donors, it was expected, would be affected by sequencing depth. Clonotypes not shared had lower generation probabilities than those common to all four donors.

This clone was counted a few times. Antigen specificity is unknown. Input material: memory CD4+ T cells sorted from blood. Subset here: CD45RA-negative fraction. The TCR originated in a woman in her thirties in good health. The chain combines TRBV7-2 with TRBJ2-5; either TRBD1 or TRBD2 may fit D (5 bases each). The CDR3 region has the DNA TGTGCCAGCAGCACAGGACTTTACCAAGAGACCCAGTACTTC. Amino acid sequence: CASSTGLYQETQYF.